This TCR beta chain is from a study of blood T cell repertoires in COVID-19. Overall study: Acute and convalescent COVID-19 specimens originated in the United States, Italy and Spain. T cells, B-cell-depleted T cells, or PBMCs provided the cDNA or gDNA that served as material.

This CDR3 contains 14 residues. Germline values: CDR1 LGHNT, CDR2 FRNRAP. The trim removed 4 bases at V and 3 bases at J, leaving 4 bases unmatched. As handled by the study authors: Amplification with reference gene primers provided the estimates of nucleated cell counts. The protocol was immunoSEQ multiplex PCR, while the TCRdb copy is restricted to in-frame clones and leaves out a portion. D and trimming were read from the DNA, whereas the V and J calls and clone size are those reported in that table. The sample carries over 40,000 clones, 86% recorded once. This sequence joins TRBV12-5 and TRBJ1-2; 8 nucleotides match TRBD1. Sequencing was carried out using peripheral blood. This TCR was sampled from a woman older than 75 with acute or convalescent COVID-19. CDR3 sequence (DNA): TGTGCTAGTGGTTGGACAGGGAACGACTATGGCTACACCTTC. This gives the protein CASGWTGNDYGYTF.